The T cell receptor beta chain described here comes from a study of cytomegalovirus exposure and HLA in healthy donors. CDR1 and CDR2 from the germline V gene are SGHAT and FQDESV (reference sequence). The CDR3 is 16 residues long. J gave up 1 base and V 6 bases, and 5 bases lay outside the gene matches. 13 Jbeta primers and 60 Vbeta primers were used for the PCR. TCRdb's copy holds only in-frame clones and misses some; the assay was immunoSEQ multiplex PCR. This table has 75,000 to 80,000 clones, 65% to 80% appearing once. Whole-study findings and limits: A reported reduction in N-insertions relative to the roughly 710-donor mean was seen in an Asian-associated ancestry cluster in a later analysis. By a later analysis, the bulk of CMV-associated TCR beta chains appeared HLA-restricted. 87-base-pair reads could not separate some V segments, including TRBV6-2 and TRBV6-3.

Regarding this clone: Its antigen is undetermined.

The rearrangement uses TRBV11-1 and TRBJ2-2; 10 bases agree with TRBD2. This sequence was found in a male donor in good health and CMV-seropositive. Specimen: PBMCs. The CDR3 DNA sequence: TGTGCCAGCAGTCCCATAGCGGGAGGGAACACCGGGGAGCTGTTTTTT. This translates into CASSPIAGGNTGELFF. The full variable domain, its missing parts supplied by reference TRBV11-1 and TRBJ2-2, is EAEVAQSPRYKITEKSQAVAFWCDPISGHATLYWYRQILGQGPELLVQFQDESVVDDSQLPKDRFSAERLKGVDSTLKIQPAELGDSAMYLCASSPIAGGNTGELFFGEGSRLTVL.